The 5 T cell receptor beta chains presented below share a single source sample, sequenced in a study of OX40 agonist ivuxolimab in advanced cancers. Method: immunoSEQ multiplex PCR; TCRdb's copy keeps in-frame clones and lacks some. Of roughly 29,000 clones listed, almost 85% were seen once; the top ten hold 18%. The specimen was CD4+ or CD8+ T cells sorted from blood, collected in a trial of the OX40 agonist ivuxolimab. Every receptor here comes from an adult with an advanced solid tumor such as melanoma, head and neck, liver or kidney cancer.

The CDR3 nucleotides are TGTGCCAGCAGCGGGACAGGGGCCTTGAACACTGAAGCTTTCTTT. Residues: CASSGTGALNTEAFF. This chain links TRBV6-5 with TRBJ1-1; the match to TRBD1 covers 10 bases. The CDR3 has 15 amino acids. V dropped 6 bases and J dropped 0; count of bases not matched to a gene: 4. CDR1 MNHEY and CDR2 SVGAGI come from the germline V gene.

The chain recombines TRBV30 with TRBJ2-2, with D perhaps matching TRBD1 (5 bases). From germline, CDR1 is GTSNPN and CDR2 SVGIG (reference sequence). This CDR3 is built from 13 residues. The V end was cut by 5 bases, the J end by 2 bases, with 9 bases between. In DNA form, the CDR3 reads TGTGCCTGGGGGGCTTCCAACACCGGGGAGCTGTTTTTT. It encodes CAWGASNTGELFF.

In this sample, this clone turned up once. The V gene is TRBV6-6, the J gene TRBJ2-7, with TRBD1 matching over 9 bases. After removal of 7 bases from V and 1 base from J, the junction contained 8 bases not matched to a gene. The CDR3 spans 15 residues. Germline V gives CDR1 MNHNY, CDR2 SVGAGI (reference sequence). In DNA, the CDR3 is TGTGCCAGCACCACAGGGGGCTATGTATCCTACGAGCAGTACTTC. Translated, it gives CASTTGGYVSYEQYF.

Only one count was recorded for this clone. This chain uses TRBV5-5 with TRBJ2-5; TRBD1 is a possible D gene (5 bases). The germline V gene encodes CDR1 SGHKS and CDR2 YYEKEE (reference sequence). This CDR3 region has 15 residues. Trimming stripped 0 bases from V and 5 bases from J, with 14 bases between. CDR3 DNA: TGTGCCAGCAGCTTGGTAGGGGCCCCACGGGAGACCCAGTACTTC. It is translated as CASSLVGAPRETQYF.

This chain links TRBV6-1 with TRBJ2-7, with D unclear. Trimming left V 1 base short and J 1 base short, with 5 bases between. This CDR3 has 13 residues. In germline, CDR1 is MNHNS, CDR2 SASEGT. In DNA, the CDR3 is TGTGCCAGCAGTGAAGACACATCCTACGAGCAGTACTTC. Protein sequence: CASSEDTSYEQYF.